This TCR beta chain was found in a study of blood T cells in healthy people across ages. This clonotype was detected ten times or more. Its cognate antigen is unknown. The V and J ends lost 1 base and 2 bases, in that order; junction bases with no gene match: 2. CDR3 length equals 14 residues. CDR1 is MGHRA, CDR2 YSYEKL, per germline. Study-wide findings and caveats: Age showed a roughly linear inverse relationship with TCR beta diversity per million T cells. Shifts in expanded clonotypes may have been confounded by donor CMV status, which was unknown.

A second PCR, run for roughly 7 to 12 cycles, used a sample-barcoded 5' primer plus a J-beta primer mix. Each cDNA molecule was tagged by a template-switch adaptor that had 12 random nucleotides. TCRdb re-analysed the 5' RACE reads in MiXCR, keeping a single row per CDR3 protein. The sample has some 880,000 distinct CDR3 sequences, under 40% seen once. Sequenced material: blood. The receptor was derived from a man between 18 and 29 years old in good health. The chain links TRBV4-1 to TRBJ2-7; 7 nucleotides line up with TRBD1. CDR3 sequence reads: CASSQVQGAYEQYF. CDR3 DNA sequence: TGCGCCAGCAGCCAAGTCCAGGGGGCCTACGAGCAGTACTTC.